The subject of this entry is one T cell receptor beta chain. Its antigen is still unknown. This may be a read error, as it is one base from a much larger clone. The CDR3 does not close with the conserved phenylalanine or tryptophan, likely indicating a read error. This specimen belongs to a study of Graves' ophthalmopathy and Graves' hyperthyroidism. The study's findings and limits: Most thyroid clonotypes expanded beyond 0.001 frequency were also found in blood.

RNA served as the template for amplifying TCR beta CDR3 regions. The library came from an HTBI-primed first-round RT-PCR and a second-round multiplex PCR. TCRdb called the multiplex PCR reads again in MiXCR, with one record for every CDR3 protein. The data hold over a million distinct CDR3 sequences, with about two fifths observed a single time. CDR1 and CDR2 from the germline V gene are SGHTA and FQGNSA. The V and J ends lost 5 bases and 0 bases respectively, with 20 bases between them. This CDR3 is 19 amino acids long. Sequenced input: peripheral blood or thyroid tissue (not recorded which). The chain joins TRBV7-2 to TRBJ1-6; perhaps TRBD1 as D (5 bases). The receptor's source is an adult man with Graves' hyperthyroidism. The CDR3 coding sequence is TGTGCCAGCAGCCCACGGGGCAGAGGGTCCCGCTCCTATAATTCACCCCTCCACTGT. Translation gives CASSPRGRGSRSYNSPLHC.